The 23 T cell receptor beta chains listed next were all sequenced from one sample in a study of blood T cells in healthy people across ages. Combining a sample-barcoded 5' primer with a J-beta primer mix, a second PCR ran for roughly 6 to 12 cycles. One entry per CDR3 protein results from TCRdb running MiXCR on the 5' RACE reads. The sample carries hundreds of thousands of distinct CDR3 sequences, roughly 50% recorded once. The specimen was blood. These receptors were collected from a man aged 30 to 45 in good health.

The chain links TRBV20-1 to TRBJ2-7; a weak D match, TRBD2 (6 bases). The CDR3 extends over 16 amino acids. The ends were cut back, 6 bases at V and 2 bases at J, with 23 bases in the middle. Germline V gives CDR1 DFQATT, CDR2 SNEGSKA (reference sequence). The CDR3 reads CSAAPFTAGSTYEQYF. Written as DNA, the CDR3 is TGCAGTGCCGCGCCTTTTACGGCGGGATCTACCTACGAGCAGTACTTC.

V and J are TRBV6-2 or TRBV6-3 and TRBJ2-3; no reliable D call. Germline V gene data show CDR1 as MNHEY and CDR2 as SVGEGT. Trimming pared 2 bases from V and 2 bases from J, leaving 5 bases between. The CDR3 runs 13 residues. The CDR3 reads CASSYTHTDTQYF. CDR3 sequence (DNA): TGTGCCAGCAGTTACACGCACACAGATACGCAGTATTTT.

This rearrangement joins TRBV20-1 to TRBJ2-1; possibly TRBD2 for D (6 bases). The CDR3 runs 14 residues. V dropped 3 bases and J dropped 2 bases, with 11 bases sitting between them. CDR1 and CDR2 (germline): DFQATT, SNEGSKA (reference sequence). CDR3 region: CSARLAAPYNEQFF. CDR3 sequence (DNA): TGCAGTGCTAGGTTAGCGGCCCCCTACAATGAGCAGTTCTTC.

This clonotype was observed a handful of times. CDR3 loop: CASSQLGLVQETQYF. The CDR3 nucleotides are TGTGCCAGCAGCCAATTGGGACTAGTCCAAGAGACCCAGTACTTC. The V gene is TRBV4-2, the J gene TRBJ2-5, with TRBD2 matching over 8 bases. Germline V gives CDR1 LGHNA, CDR2 YNFKEQ. This CDR3 is 15 amino acids long. With V trimmed by 2 bases and J by 1 base, 3 bases remained unmatched.

At least ten counts were recorded for this clonotype. The chain joins TRBV6-2 or TRBV6-3 to TRBJ2-1; TRBD2 matches 8 bases. CDR1 is MNHEY, CDR2 SVGEGT, per germline. The CDR3 runs to 12 residues. V shed 7 bases and J 9 bases; nucleotides not matched to a gene: 5. Written as DNA, the CDR3 is TGTGCCAGCACCGGGAGGGGTTTTGAGCAGTTCTTC. This gives the protein CASTGRGFEQFF.

In this sample, this clonotype turned up a few times. This chain links TRBV7-2 with TRBJ2-1; the D is unclear. This CDR3 comprises 14 residues. Germline CDR1 reads SGHTA; CDR2 reads FQGNSA. The V gene lost 4 bases and the J gene lost 4 bases, with 11 bases spanning the gap. CDR3 loop: CASSYTGPYNEQFF. The CDR3 DNA reads as TGTGCCAGCAGCTACACGGGCCCTTACAATGAGCAGTTCTTC.

The gene calls are TRBV25-1 and TRBJ2-1, with no clear D. The V and J ends lost 4 bases and 8 bases respectively, with 9 bases between them. CDR3 length: 12 amino acids. Looked up from germline, CDR1 is MGHDK and CDR2 is SYGVNS. Here the CDR3 DNA reads TGTGCCAGCAGTGGCGTTGGAGATGAGCAGTTCTTC. Protein: CASSGVGDEQFF.

This rearrangement joins TRBV30 to TRBJ2-3; D remains unclear. Germline values: CDR1 GTSNPN, CDR2 SVGIG (reference sequence). V lost 3 bases to trimming and J lost 0 bases, with 13 bases between them. This CDR3 region has 15 residues. CDR3 in amino acids: CAWRRVVSSTDTQYF. CDR3 DNA: TGTGCCTGGAGAAGGGTGGTCTCTAGCACAGATACGCAGTATTTT.

The chain links TRBV20-1 to TRBJ2-5; D remains ambiguous. CDR1 and CDR2 from the germline V gene are DFQATT and SNEGSKA (reference sequence). Trimming removed 3 bases from V and 2 bases from J, with 19 bases in between. There are 16 residues in the CDR3. The CDR3 sequence: CSASKSPSLLQETQYF. DNA for the CDR3: TGCAGTGCTAGTAAATCCCCCTCACTATTACAAGAGACCCAGTACTTC.

This rearrangement joins TRBV7-3 to TRBJ2-5; D may be TRBD1 (8 bases). Per germline, CDR1 SGHTA and CDR2 FQGTGA. Trimming took off 5 bases at V and 11 bases at J, with 24 bases between the two ends. The CDR3 extends over 15 amino acids. This chain's CDR3 is CASSQSGGGSDEQYF. The CDR3 region has the DNA TGTGCCAGCAGCCAATCAGGGGGCGGGAGCGATGAGCAGTACTTC. Based on the CDR3 plus reference TRBV7-3 and TRBJ2-5, the full variable domain is GAGVSQTPSNKVTEKGKYVELRCDPISGHTALYWYRQSLGQGPEFLIYFQGTGAADDSGLPNDRFFAVRPEGSVSTLKIQRTERGDSAVYLCASSQSGGGSDEQYFGPGTRLLVL.

V usage is TRBV5-8 and J usage is TRBJ2-4; D ambiguous. The ends were cut back, 4 bases at V and 4 bases at J, with 15 bases in the middle. The CDR3 sequence is 15 residues long. Germline V gene sequence: CDR1 SGHTS, CDR2 YDEGEE. The CDR3, as DNA: TGTGCCAGCAGCACCGGATGGACGGCGAAAAACATTCAGTACTTC. This codes for CASSTGWTAKNIQYF.

V usage is TRBV7-2 and J usage is TRBJ2-7; D might be TRBD2 (6 bases). The ends were cut back, 5 bases at V and 8 bases at J, with 19 bases in the middle. CDR1 is SGHTA and CDR2 is FQGNSA in the germline V gene. CDR3 length equals 14 residues. CDR3 DNA: TGTGCCAGCAGCCCCCGGGACTTCACCCAGAAGCAGTACTTC. Translated, it gives CASSPRDFTQKQYF.

The sample holds a few counts of this clonotype. The J gene is TRBJ2-7, the V gene TRBV27; 14 positions match TRBD2. Germline values: CDR1 MNHEY, CDR2 SMNVEV (reference sequence). The junction had 4 bases not matched to a gene; V was cut back by 3 bases and J by 6 bases. CDR3 size: 15 residues. CDR3 residues: CASSLTSGRAGEQYF. CDR3 DNA: TGTGCCAGCAGTTTGACTAGCGGGAGGGCCGGCGAGCAGTACTTC.

The chain recombines TRBV5-1 with TRBJ2-7; TRBD1 matches 10 bases. Looked up from germline, CDR1 is SGHRS and CDR2 is YFSETQ. The ends lost 4 bases at V and 2 bases at J; junction bases unmatched: 15. CDR3 length: 18 residues. The CDR3 region is CASSVRSGTGDGTYEQYF. The CDR3 bases are TGCGCCAGCAGCGTACGAAGCGGGACAGGGGACGGCACCTACGAGCAGTACTTC.

V is TRBV4-3 and J is TRBJ1-2, with D possibly TRBD1 on 5 matching bases. This CDR3 spans 14 amino acids. Germline V gene sequence: CDR1 LGHNA, CDR2 YSLEER. The ends were cut back, 1 base at V and 8 bases at J, with 14 bases in the middle. The CDR3 nucleotides read TGCGCCAGCAGCCAAGGCGCAGGGCTAGGAGGCTACACCTTC. Translated: CASSQGAGLGGYTF.

The rearrangement uses TRBV6-4 and TRBJ2-7, with TRBD2 identical over 12 bases. V shed 5 bases and J 0 bases; nucleotides not matched to a gene: 14. This CDR3 spans 19 amino acids. CDR1 is MRHNA and CDR2 is SNTAGT in the germline V gene. The CDR3 here is CASSPYHTSGRPSSYEQYF. For the CDR3, the DNA is TGTGCCAGCAGTCCTTATCATACTAGCGGGAGGCCCAGCTCCTACGAGCAGTACTTC.

The rearrangement uses TRBV6-5 and TRBJ2-4, with D perhaps given as TRBD1 or TRBD2 (5 bases each). Trimming left V 3 bases short and J 1 base short, with 16 bases between. CDR1 MNHEY and CDR2 SVGAGI come from the germline V gene. CDR3 length: 17 amino acids. The CDR3 DNA follows: TGTGCCAGCAGTTATTCCAAGAAGGGACGGGCCAAAAACATTCAGTACTTC. It is translated as CASSYSKKGRAKNIQYF.

The chain couples TRBV20-1 to TRBJ1-2, with a tentative D call TRBD1 (5 bases). The germline V and J ends were trimmed by 4 bases and 4 bases, with 16 bases remaining between them. The CDR3 covers 14 residues. Germline loops: CDR1 DFQATT, CDR2 SNEGSKA (reference sequence). The CDR3 reads CSAISDTLSYGYTF. CDR3 in DNA: TGCAGTGCTATCTCGGACACCCTCAGCTATGGCTACACCTTC.

This rearrangement joins TRBV20-1 to TRBJ1-5; 7 bases fit TRBD1. V was clipped by 6 bases and J by 5 bases; unmatched bases: 7. The CDR3 consists of 13 residues. Germline V gene lookup returns CDR1 DFQATT and CDR2 SNEGSKA (reference sequence). CDR3 in DNA: TGCAGTGCCCGACAGGGTTCCGATCAGCCCCAGCATTTT. Residues: CSARQGSDQPQHF.

This clonotype was recorded only once. The gene calls are TRBV30 and TRBJ1-2; no reliable D call. The germline CDR1 and CDR2 sequences are GTSNPN and SVGIG (reference sequence). Deletions cut 0 bases from V and 1 base from J, with 6 bases between. This CDR3 contains 13 residues. The CDR3 nucleotides read TGTGCCTGGAGTGTGGGGATTAACTATGGCTACACCTTC. It encodes CAWSVGINYGYTF.

V and J are TRBV24-1 and TRBJ2-5; D is unclear. Germline CDR1 KGHDR, CDR2 SFDVKD. V lost 3 bases and J 9 bases, leaving 10 bases between the germline ends. This CDR3 spans 12 amino acids. The CDR3 here is CATSDPLEAQYF. The CDR3 region has the DNA TGTGCCACCAGTGATCCTCTCGAAGCCCAGTACTTC.

V is TRBV5-8 and J is TRBJ2-5; D remains ambiguous. The DNA end favors TRBJ2-7, so the J call may be wrong. Germline assignment: CDR1 SGHTS and CDR2 YDEGEE. This CDR3 has 16 amino acids. CDR3 sequence (DNA): TGTGCCAGCAGCTTGATACGACCACTCAATCAATACGAGCAGTACTTC. Translation: CASSLIRPLNQYEQYF.

This chain links TRBV6-5 with TRBJ2-1, with a possible D match to TRBD1 (6 bases). The V end lost 5 bases, the J end lost 8 bases, and 16 bases lay between the germline ends. Germline-derived CDR1 and CDR2 are MNHEY and SVGAGI. There are 14 residues in the CDR3. The CDR3 DNA sequence: TGTGCCAGCAGTGCTCGCAGGGGTCGCGATGAGCAGTTCTTC. This encodes CASSARRGRDEQFF.